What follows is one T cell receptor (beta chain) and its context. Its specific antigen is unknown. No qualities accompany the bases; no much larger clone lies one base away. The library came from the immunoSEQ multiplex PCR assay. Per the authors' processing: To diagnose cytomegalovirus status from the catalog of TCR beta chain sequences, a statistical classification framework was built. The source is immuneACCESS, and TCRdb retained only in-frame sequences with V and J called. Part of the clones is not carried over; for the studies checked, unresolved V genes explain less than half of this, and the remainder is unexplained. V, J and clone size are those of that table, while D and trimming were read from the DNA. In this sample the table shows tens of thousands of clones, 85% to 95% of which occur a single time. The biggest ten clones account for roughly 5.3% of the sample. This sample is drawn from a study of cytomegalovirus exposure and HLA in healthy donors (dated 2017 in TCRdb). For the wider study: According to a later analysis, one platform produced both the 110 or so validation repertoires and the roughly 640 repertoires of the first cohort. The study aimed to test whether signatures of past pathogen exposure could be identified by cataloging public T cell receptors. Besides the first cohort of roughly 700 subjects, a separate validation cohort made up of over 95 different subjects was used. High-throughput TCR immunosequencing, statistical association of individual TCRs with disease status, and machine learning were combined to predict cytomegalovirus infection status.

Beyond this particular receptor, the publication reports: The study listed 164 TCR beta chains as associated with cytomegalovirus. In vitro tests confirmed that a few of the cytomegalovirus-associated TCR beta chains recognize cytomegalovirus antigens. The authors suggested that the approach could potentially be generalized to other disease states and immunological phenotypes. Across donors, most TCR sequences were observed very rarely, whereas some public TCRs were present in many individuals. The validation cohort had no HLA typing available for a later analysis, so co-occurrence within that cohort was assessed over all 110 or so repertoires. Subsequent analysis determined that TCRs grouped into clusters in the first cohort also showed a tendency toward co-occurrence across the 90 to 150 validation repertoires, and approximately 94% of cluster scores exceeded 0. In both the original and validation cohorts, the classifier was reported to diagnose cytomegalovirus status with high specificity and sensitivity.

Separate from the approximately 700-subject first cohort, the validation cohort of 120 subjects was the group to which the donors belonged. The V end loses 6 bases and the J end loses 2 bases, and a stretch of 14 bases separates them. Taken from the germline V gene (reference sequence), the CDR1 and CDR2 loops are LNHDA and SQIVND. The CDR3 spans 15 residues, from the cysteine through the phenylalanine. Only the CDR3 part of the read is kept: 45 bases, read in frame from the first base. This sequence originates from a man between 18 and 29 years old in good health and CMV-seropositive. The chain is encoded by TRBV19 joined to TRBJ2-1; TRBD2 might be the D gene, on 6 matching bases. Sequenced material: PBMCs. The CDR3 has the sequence CASRNKRATYNEQFF. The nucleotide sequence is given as TGTGCCAGTAGGAACAAGCGGGCCACCTACAATGAGCAGTTCTTC.